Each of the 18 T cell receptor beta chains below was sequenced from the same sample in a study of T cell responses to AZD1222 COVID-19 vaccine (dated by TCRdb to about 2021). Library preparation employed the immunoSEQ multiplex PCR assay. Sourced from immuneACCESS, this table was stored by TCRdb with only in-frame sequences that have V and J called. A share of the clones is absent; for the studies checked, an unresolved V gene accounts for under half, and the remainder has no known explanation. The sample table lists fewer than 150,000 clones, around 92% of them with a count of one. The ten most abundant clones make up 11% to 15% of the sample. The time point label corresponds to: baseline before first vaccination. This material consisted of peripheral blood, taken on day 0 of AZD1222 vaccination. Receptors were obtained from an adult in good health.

Here the CDR3 reads CASTGRVDGDEQYF. As DNA, the CDR3 is TGTGCCAGCACTGGCAGGGTCGATGGAGACGAGCAGTACTTC. The genes are TRBV2 and TRBJ2-7; TRBD1 might be the D (5 bases). Germline V gene lookup returns CDR1 SNHLY and CDR2 FYNNEI. This CDR3 contains 14 residues. The V and J ends lost 7 bases and 5 bases respectively, with 18 bases between them.

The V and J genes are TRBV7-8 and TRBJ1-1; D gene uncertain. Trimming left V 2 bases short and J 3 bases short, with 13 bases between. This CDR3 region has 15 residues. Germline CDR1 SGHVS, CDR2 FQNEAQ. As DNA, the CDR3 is TGTGCCAGCAGCTTATTGGGGAGGCGGGACACTGAAGCTTTCTTT. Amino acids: CASSLLGRRDTEAFF.

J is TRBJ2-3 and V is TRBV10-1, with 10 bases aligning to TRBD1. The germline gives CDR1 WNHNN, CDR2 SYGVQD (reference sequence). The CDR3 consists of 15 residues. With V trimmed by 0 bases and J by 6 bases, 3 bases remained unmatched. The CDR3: CASSESGQGSDTQYF. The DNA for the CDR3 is TGCGCCAGCAGTGAGTCGGGACAGGGGTCGGATACGCAGTATTTT.

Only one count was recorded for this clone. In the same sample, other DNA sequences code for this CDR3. Here the CDR3 DNA reads TGCGCCAGCAGCTTGACAGAAGTCTACGAGCAGTACTTC. This gives the protein CASSLTEVYEQYF. J is TRBJ2-7 and V is TRBV5-1; D remains unclear. The V end was cut by 1 base, the J end by 3 bases, with 8 bases between. The CDR3 sequence is 13 residues long. CDR1 and CDR2 from the germline V gene are SGHRS and YFSETQ.

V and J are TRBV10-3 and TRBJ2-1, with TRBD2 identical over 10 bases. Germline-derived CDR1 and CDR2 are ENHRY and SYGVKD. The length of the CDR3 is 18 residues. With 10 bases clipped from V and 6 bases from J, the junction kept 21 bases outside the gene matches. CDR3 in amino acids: CATIGGTSESFLGNEQFF. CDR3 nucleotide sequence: TGTGCCACTATCGGGGGGACTAGCGAGTCTTTTTTAGGCAATGAGCAGTTCTTC.

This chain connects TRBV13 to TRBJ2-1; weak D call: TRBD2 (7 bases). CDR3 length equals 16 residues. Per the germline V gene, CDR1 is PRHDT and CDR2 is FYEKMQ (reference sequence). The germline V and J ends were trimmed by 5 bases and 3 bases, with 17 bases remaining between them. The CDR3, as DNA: TGTGCCAGCAGCCCTAGGGGGGCGGGGGACTACAATGAGCAGTTCTTC. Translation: CASSPRGAGDYNEQFF.

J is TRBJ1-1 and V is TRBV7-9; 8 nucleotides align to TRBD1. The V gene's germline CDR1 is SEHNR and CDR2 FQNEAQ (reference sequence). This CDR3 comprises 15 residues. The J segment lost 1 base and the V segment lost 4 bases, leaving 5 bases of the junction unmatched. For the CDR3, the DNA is TGTGCCAGCAGCTCCCCCGGGACAGGGAACACTGAAGCTTTCTTT. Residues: CASSSPGTGNTEAFF.

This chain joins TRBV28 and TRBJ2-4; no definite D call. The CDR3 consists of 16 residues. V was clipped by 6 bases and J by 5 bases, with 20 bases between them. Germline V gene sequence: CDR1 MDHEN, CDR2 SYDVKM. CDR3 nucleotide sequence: TGTGCCAGCAGAGAATCGGACGATCGGCGGCAAAACATTCAGTACTTC. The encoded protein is CASRESDDRRQNIQYF.

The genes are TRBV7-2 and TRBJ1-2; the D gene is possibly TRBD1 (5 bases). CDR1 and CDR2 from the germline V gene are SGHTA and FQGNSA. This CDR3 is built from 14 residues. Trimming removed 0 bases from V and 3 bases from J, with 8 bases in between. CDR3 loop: CASSLAGGDYGYTF. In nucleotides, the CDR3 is TGTGCCAGCAGCTTAGCGGGAGGGGACTATGGCTACACCTTC.

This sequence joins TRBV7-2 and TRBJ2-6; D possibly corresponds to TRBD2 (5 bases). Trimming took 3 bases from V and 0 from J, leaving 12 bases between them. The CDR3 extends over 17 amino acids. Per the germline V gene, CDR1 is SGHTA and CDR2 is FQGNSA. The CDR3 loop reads CASSFISDLSGANVLTF. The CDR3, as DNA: TGTGCCAGCAGCTTTATTAGCGACCTCTCTGGGGCCAACGTCCTGACTTTC.

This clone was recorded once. CDR3 loop: CASTSGGRGYTF. The CDR3 DNA reads TGTGCCAGCACGTCAGGAGGACGGGGCTACACCTTC. The chain links TRBV2 to TRBJ1-2, with D hard to call. The germline CDR1 and CDR2 sequences are SNHLY and FYNNEI. V lost 7 bases, J lost 8 bases, and 14 bases lay in between. This CDR3 spans 12 amino acids. The variable domain in full, with the rest retrieved from reference TRBV2 and TRBJ1-2, is EPEVTQTPSHQVTQMGQEVILRCVPISNHLYFYWYRQILGQKVEFLVSFYNNEISEKSEIFDDQFSVERPDGSNFTLKIRSTKLEDSAMYFCASTSGGRGYTFGSGTRLTVV.

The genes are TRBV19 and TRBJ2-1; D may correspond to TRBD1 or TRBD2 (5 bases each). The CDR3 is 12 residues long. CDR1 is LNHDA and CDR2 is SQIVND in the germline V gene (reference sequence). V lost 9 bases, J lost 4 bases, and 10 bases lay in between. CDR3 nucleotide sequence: TGTGCCAGCCGGGACGGATACAATGAGCAGTTCTTC. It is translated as CASRDGYNEQFF.

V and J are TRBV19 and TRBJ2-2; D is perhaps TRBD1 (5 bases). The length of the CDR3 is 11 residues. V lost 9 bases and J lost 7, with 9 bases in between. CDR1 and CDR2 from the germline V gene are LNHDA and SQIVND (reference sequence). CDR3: CASNQGGELFF. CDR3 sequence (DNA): TGTGCCAGCAACCAGGGCGGGGAGCTGTTTTTT. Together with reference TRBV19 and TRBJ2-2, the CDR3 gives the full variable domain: DGGITQSPKYLFRKEGQNVTLSCEQNLNHDAMYWYRQDPGQGLRLIYYSQIVNDFQKGDIAEGYSVSREKKESFPLTVTSAQKNPTAFYLCASNQGGELFFGEGSRLTVL.

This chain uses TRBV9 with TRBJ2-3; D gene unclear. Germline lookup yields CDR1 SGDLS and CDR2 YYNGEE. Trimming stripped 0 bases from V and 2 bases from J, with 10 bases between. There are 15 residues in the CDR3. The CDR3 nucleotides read TGTGCCAGCAGCGTAGCCGCCCAATTCACAGATACGCAGTATTTT. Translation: CASSVAAQFTDTQYF.

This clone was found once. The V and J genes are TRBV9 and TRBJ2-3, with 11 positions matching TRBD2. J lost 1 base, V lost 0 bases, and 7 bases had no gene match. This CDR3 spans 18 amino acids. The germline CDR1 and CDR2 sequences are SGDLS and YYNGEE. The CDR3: CASSVGIAGGPGTDTQYF. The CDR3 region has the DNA TGTGCCAGCAGCGTAGGAATAGCGGGGGGGCCGGGCACAGATACGCAGTATTTT.

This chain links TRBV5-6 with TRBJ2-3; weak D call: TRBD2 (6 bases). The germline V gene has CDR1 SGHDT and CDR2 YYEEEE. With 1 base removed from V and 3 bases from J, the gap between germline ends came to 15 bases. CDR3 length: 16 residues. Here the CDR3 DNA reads TGTGCCAGCAGCTTGTTTGGAGGGTTAGAAACAGATACGCAGTATTTT. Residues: CASSLFGGLETDTQYF.

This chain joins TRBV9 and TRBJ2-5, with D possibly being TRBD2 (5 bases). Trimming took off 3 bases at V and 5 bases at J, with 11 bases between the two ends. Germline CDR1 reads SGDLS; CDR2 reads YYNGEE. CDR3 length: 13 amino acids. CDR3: CASSASGGETQYF. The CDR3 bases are TGTGCCAGCAGCGCTTCGGGCGGGGAGACCCAGTACTTC.

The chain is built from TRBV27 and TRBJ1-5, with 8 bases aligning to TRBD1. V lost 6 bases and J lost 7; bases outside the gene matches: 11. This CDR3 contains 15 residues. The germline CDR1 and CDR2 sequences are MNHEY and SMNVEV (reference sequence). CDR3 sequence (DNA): TGTGCCAGCAGGGCGTCAGGGGGCTTAAGACAGCCCCAGCATTTT. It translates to CASRASGGLRQPQHF.